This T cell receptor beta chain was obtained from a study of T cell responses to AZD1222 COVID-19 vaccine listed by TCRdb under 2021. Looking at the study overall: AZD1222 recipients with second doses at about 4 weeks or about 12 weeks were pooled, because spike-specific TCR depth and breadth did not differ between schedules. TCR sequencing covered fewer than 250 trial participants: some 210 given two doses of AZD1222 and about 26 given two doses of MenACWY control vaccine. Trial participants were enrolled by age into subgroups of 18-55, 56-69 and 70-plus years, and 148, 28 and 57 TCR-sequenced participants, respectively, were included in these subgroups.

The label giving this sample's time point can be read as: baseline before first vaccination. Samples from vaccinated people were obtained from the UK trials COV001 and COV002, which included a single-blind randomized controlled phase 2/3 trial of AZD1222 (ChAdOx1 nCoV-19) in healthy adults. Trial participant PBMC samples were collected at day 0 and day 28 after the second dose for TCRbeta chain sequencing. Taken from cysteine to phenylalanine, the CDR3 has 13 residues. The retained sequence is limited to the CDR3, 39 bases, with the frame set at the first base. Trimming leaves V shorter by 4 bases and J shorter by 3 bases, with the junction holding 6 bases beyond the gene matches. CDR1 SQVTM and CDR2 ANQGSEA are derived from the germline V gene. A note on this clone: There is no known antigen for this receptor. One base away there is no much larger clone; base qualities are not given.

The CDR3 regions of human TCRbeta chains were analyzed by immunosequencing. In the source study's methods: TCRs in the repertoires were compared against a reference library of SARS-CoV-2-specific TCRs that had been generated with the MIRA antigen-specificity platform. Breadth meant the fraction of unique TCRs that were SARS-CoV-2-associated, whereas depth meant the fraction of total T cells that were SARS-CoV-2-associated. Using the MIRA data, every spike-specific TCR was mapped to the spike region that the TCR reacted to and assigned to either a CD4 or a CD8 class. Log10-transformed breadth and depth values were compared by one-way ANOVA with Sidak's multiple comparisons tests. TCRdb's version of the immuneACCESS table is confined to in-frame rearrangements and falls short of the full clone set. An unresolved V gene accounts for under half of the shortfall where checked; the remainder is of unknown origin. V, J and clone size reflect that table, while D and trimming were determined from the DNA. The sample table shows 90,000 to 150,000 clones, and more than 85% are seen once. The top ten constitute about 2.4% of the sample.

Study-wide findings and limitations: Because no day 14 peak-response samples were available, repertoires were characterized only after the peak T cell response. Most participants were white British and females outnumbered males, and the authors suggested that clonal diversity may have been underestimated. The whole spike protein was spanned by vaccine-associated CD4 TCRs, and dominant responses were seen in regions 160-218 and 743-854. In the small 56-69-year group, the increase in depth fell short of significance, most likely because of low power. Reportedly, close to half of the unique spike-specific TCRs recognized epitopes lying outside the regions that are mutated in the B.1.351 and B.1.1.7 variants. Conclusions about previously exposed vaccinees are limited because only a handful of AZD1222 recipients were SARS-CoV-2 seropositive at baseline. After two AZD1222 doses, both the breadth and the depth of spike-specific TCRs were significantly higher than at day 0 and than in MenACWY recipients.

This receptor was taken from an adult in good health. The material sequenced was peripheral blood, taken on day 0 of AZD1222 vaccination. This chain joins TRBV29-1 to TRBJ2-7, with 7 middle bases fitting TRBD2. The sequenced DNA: TGCAGCGTTGTTGGGGGAGGGATCTACGAGCAGTACTTC. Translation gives CSVVGGGIYEQYF.